This T cell receptor (beta chain) was recorded in a study of Ad26.COV2.S vaccination and SARS-CoV-2 variants. This sample's treatment: roughly 18 received Ad26.COV2.S at low or high dose, single or two shots; 5 received placebo; per-sample allocation not given. Sampling was performed 63 days after the first vaccine or placebo injection. Looked up from germline, CDR1 is SGHVS and CDR2 is FQNEAQ. The CDR3 totals 17 residues. V was trimmed by 1 base and J by 3 bases, leaving 18 bases between them. The table came from immunoSEQ multiplex PCR; TCRdb's copy has only in-frame clones and leaves some out. The sample has some 270,000 clones, around nine tenths seen once; the top ten hold just under 3%.

This material consisted of peripheral blood, taken in a trial of Ad26.COV2.S vaccine versus placebo. This TCR derives from a person between 18 and 60 years old who received the Ad26.COV2.S COVID-19 vaccine or a placebo. The J gene is TRBJ1-1, the V gene TRBV7-8; no firm D call. In DNA form, the CDR3 reads TGTGCCAGCAGCTTAGGTGCTTTACATCTCGGGTACACTGAAGCTTTCTTT. Its protein is CASSLGALHLGYTEAFF.